A single sample is the source of the 23 T cell receptor beta chains below, sequenced in a study of cytomegalovirus exposure and HLA in healthy donors. In the PCR, 60 Vbeta and 13 Jbeta primers were used. Clones were sequenced by immunoSEQ multiplex PCR, and TCRdb holds only the in-frame ones, with some missing. Counted here are approximately 150,000 clones, 80% occurring once; the ten biggest clones make up approximately 15%. The source material was PBMCs. These TCRs come from a woman aged 35 to 49 in good health and CMV-seronegative.

The DNA for the CDR3 is TGCGCCAGCAGCTTGGGACAGGCCGCCTACGAGCAGTACTTC. Amino acids: CASSLGQAAYEQYF. This chain connects TRBV5-1 to TRBJ2-7; a weak D match, TRBD1 (6 bases). The CDR3 consists of 14 residues. The V end lost 0 bases, the J end lost 2 bases, and 9 bases lay between the germline ends. Germline V gene data show CDR1 as SGHRS and CDR2 as YFSETQ.

This chain links TRBV5-1 with TRBJ2-7, with 8 bases aligning to TRBD1. V dropped 2 bases and J dropped 1; count of bases not matched to a gene: 5. CDR3 size: 15 residues. From germline, CDR1 is SGHRS and CDR2 YFSETQ. CDR3 region: CASSFGTGGSYEQYF. The CDR3 DNA is TGCGCCAGCAGCTTCGGGACAGGTGGGTCCTACGAGCAGTACTTC.

V and J are TRBV7-2 and TRBJ1-2, with TRBD1 matching over 9 bases. V was pared by 5 bases and J by 4 bases, with 11 bases of the junction left unmatched. The CDR3 has 16 residues. Germline assignment: CDR1 SGHTA and CDR2 FQGNSA. CDR3 protein: CASSPEGTGLGYGYTF. CDR3 coding DNA: TGTGCCAGCAGCCCGGAAGGGACAGGGTTAGGCTATGGCTACACCTTC. Full variable domain (rest looked up from reference TRBV7-2 and TRBJ1-2): GAGVSQSPSNKVTEKGKDVELRCDPISGHTALYWYRQSLGQGLEFLIYFQGNSAPDKSGLPSDRFSAERTGGSVSTLTIQRTQQEDSAVYLCASSPEGTGLGYGYTFGSGTRLTVV.

The CDR3 sequence is CASRDGGYSNQPQHF. The CDR3 DNA is TGTGCCAGCCGGGATGGGGGGTATAGCAATCAGCCCCAGCATTTT. The genes are TRBV2 and TRBJ1-5, with D possibly TRBD1 on 5 matching bases. The germline CDR1 and CDR2 sequences are SNHLY and FYNNEI. The CDR3 sequence is 15 residues long. Trimming left V 8 bases short and J 0 bases short, with 14 bases between.

The CDR3 DNA reads TGTGCCAGCAGCTCCATACGGGCCCTAGCGGGGGGGCGAGATACGCAGTATTTT. This gives the protein CASSSIRALAGGRDTQYF. This rearrangement joins TRBV7-9 to TRBJ2-3; 12 nucleotides line up with TRBD2. V shed 4 bases and J 5 bases; nucleotides not matched to a gene: 13. CDR3 length: 18 amino acids. The V gene's germline CDR1 is SEHNR and CDR2 FQNEAQ (reference sequence).

CDR3 residues: CASSLNRANYGYTF. CDR3 bases: TGTGCCAGCAGCTTAAACAGAGCCAACTATGGCTACACCTTC. This sequence joins TRBV7-8 and TRBJ1-2, with D uncertain. Per germline, CDR1 SGHVS and CDR2 FQNEAQ. The V and J ends lost 2 bases and 2 bases respectively, with 9 bases between them. The CDR3 is 14 amino acids.

Only a few counts were recorded for this clone. J is TRBJ2-1 and V is TRBV10-3, with 7 bases fitting TRBD2. The CDR3 extends over 14 amino acids. After removal of 5 bases from V and 7 bases from J, the junction contained 8 bases not matched to a gene. Germline V gene sequence: CDR1 ENHRY, CDR2 SYGVKD. This CDR3 reads CAISSHPGGNEQFF. For the CDR3, the DNA is TGTGCCATCAGTTCCCACCCCGGGGGGAATGAGCAGTTCTTC.

As DNA, the CDR3 is TGTGCCATCAGTGCCAACGGGGAGCAGTACTTC. Residues: CAISANGEQYF. The chain carries TRBV10-3 and TRBJ2-7, with D unresolved. With 4 bases removed from V and 7 bases from J, the gap between germline ends came to 8 bases. The CDR3 totals 11 residues. Germline V gene lookup returns CDR1 ENHRY and CDR2 SYGVKD.

The genes are TRBV7-9 and TRBJ2-7; perhaps TRBD1 as D (6 bases). The ends were cut back, 5 bases at V and 5 bases at J, with 13 bases in the middle. The CDR3 runs to 13 residues. Germline CDR1 is SEHNR and CDR2 is FQNEAQ (reference sequence). The CDR3 region has the DNA TGTGCCAGCAGCCTTACAGGGACCCACGAGCAGTACTTC. Translated: CASSLTGTHEQYF.

This chain uses TRBV5-1 with TRBJ2-5, with a possible D match to TRBD2 (7 bases). Trimming removed 4 bases from V and 4 bases from J, with 26 bases in between. Germline CDR1 reads SGHRS; CDR2 reads YFSETQ. The CDR3 is made up of 18 amino acids. This CDR3 is CASSQAQPIGGGSETQYF. The CDR3, as DNA: TGCGCCAGCAGCCAGGCCCAACCCATCGGCGGGGGCTCAGAGACCCAGTACTTC.

This clone was observed a single time. The chain carries TRBV11-1 and TRBJ2-5; D is possibly TRBD2 (6 bases). CDR1 is SGHAT, CDR2 FQDESV, per germline (reference sequence). With 5 bases removed from V and 1 base from J, the gap between germline ends came to 11 bases. The CDR3 contains 14 residues. CDR3 loop: CASSLGTPQETQYF. CDR3 coding DNA: TGTGCCAGCAGCCTCGGGACTCCCCAAGAGACCCAGTACTTC.

The V call is TRBV14, the J call TRBJ2-7; a possible D gene is TRBD2 (6 bases). This CDR3 has 16 residues. The V gene lost 1 base and the J gene lost 0 bases, with 13 bases spanning the gap. Looked up from germline, CDR1 is SGHDN and CDR2 is FVKESK. This CDR3 is CASSQARELLSYEQYF. The CDR3 DNA reads as TGTGCCAGCAGCCAAGCCCGGGAGCTCCTCTCCTACGAGCAGTACTTC. Complete variable domain (other parts from reference TRBV14 and TRBJ2-7): EAGVTQFPSHSVIEKGQTVTLRCDPISGHDNLYWYRRVMGKEIKFLLHFVKESKQDESGMPNNRFLAERTGGTYSTLKVQPAELEDSGVYFCASSQARELLSYEQYFGPGTRLTVT.

The chain combines TRBV6-7 with TRBJ2-4; 10 bases are a match to TRBD2. TRBV6-7 is given ORF status, its function remaining uncertain. V trimming: 2 bases; J trimming: 0 bases; junction bases outside the gene matches: 7. This CDR3 has 18 amino acids. CDR3 sequence (DNA): TGTGCCAGCAGTTACAGCGGGAGGGGTGGGGTAGCCAAAAACATTCAGTACTTC. Its protein product is CASSYSGRGGVAKNIQYF.

The chain uses TRBV5-4 and TRBJ2-7, with D maybe TRBD2 (6 bases). This CDR3 spans 13 amino acids. Trimming stripped 0 bases from V and 7 bases from J, with 11 bases between. Germline V gives CDR1 SGHNT, CDR2 YYREEE (reference sequence). The CDR3 region has the DNA TGTGCCAGCAGCTTGGACCTAGCGCGTGAGCAGTACTTC. It specifies CASSLDLAREQYF.

With respect to this clone: At one boundary the junction diverges from the germline segment, which might be a read error. The V and J genes are TRBV7-9 and TRBJ2-4; 7 bases match TRBD1. CDR3 length equals 15 residues. CDR1 is SEHNR and CDR2 is FQNEAQ in the germline V gene (reference sequence). In nucleotides, the CDR3 is TGTTCCAGCAGTACTCAGGGGGTGACCAAAAACATTCAGTACTTC. Encoded protein: CSSSTQGVTKNIQYF.

The chain links TRBV5-1 to TRBJ2-1; 9 nucleotides align to TRBD1. V lost 0 bases and J lost 0; bases outside the gene matches: 4. This CDR3 region has 17 residues. Germline-derived CDR1 and CDR2 are SGHRS and YFSETQ. CDR3 residues: CASSLVGGQGSYNEQFF. The CDR3 DNA is TGCGCCAGCAGCTTGGTGGGGGGACAGGGCTCCTACAATGAGCAGTTCTTC. The variable domain in full, with the rest retrieved from reference TRBV5-1 and TRBJ2-1, is KAGVTQTPRYLIKTRGQQVTLSCSPISGHRSVSWYQQTPGQGLQFLFEYFSETQRNKGNFPGRFSGRQFSNSRSEMNVSTLELGDSALYLCASSLVGGQGSYNEQFFGPGTRLTVL.

The J gene is TRBJ2-5, the V gene TRBV5-1, with D uncertain. V lost 5 bases and J lost 11, with 19 bases in between. This CDR3 comprises 13 residues. In germline, CDR1 is SGHRS, CDR2 YFSETQ. CDR3 nucleotide sequence: TGCGCCAGCAGTCTGGCGCGATTGGCGGAGCAGTACTTC. Its protein product is CASSLARLAEQYF.

This clone appeared a single time. The chain recombines TRBV5-1 with TRBJ2-3, with TRBD2 identical over 7 bases. This CDR3 comprises 16 residues. The V gene's germline CDR1 is SGHRS and CDR2 YFSETQ. Trimming removed 0 bases from V and 4 bases from J; junction bases left unmatched: 8. CDR3 coding DNA: TGCGCCAGCAGCTTGGACGGCGGGGGTCGGTCAGATACGCAGTATTTT. It yields the protein CASSLDGGGRSDTQYF.

The chain couples TRBV11-2 to TRBJ2-1, with TRBD2 identical over 12 bases. The CDR3 consists of 16 residues. Losses at the gene ends were 1 base for V and 8 bases for J; bases not matched to a gene: 6. Germline CDR1 reads SGHAT; CDR2 reads FQNNGV. The DNA of the CDR3 is TGTGCCAGCAGCTTAGCTAGCGGGGGGGCCCCAGATGAGCAGTTCTTC. Its protein product is CASSLASGGAPDEQFF.

This clone came up a few times. Other DNA sequences in this specimen translate into the identical CDR3. The chain has TRBV9 and TRBJ1-3, with TRBD1 matching over 8 bases. CDR3 length: 14 residues. The germline V gene has CDR1 SGDLS and CDR2 YYNGEE. The ends lost 1 base at V and 4 bases at J; junction bases unmatched: 1. CDR3 loop: CASSVQGAGNTIYF. The CDR3 nucleotides read TGTGCCAGCAGCGTACAGGGGGCGGGAAACACCATATATTTT.

This chain connects TRBV6-4 to TRBJ2-2; 14 bases are shared with TRBD2. The CDR3 has 20 amino acids. The V segment lost 5 bases and the J segment 1 base; nucleotides outside the gene matches: 12. Germline V gene lookup returns CDR1 MRHNA and CDR2 SNTAGT. Here the CDR3 reads CASSSPGLAGVRWNTGELFF. The DNA for the CDR3 is TGTGCCAGCAGTTCCCCGGGACTAGCGGGAGTGCGGTGGAACACCGGGGAGCTGTTTTTT.

The count of this clone is one. The chain couples TRBV11-3 to TRBJ2-1, with 10 bases identical to TRBD2. The CDR3 length is 16 residues. Trimming at V came to 6 bases and at J to 6 bases, leaving 11 bases not matched to a gene. Per the germline V gene, CDR1 is SGHNT and CDR2 is YENEEA. This CDR3 is CASRKTSSGGANEQFF. CDR3 DNA: TGTGCCAGCAGAAAAACCTCAAGCGGGGGGGCCAATGAGCAGTTCTTC.

DNA of the CDR3: TGTGCCAGTAGTATAGGGACAGGGGAAGGGGCTGAAGCTTTCTTT. This sequence encodes CASSIGTGEGAEAFF. The V gene is TRBV19, the J gene TRBJ1-1; 9 bases align to TRBD1. The CDR3 extends over 15 amino acids. CDR1 and CDR2 from the germline V gene are LNHDA and SQIVND (reference sequence). J lost 6 bases, V lost 1 base, and 6 bases had no gene match.